These 11 T cell receptor beta chains were all obtained from the same sample, sequenced in a study of vaccination effects on CD4 cells after COVID-19. CD4+ T cell isolation took place after approximately ten days of culture. Clones were read by immunoSEQ multiplex PCR, and TCRdb kept only the in-frame ones, dropping some. This table holds 20,000 to 25,000 clones, about 73% found once. Their target antigens are unknown. The sequences come from CD4+ T cells from PBMCs cultured without peptide, collected before COVID-19 vaccination. The receptors come from a human donor who received a COVID-19 vaccine.

The chain combines TRBV19 with TRBJ2-1; 13 nucleotides match TRBD2. The length of the CDR3 is 19 residues. The ends lost 4 bases at V and 5 bases at J; junction bases unmatched: 14. CDR1 and CDR2 (germline): LNHDA, SQIVND (reference sequence). CDR3 residues: CASSRTSGGAPSTDNEQFF. The CDR3 nucleotides read TGTGCCAGTAGTAGAACTAGCGGGGGGGCCCCTTCGACCGACAATGAGCAGTTCTTC.

The chain carries TRBV15 and TRBJ2-1, with TRBD2 matching 10 bases. CDR1 LNHNV and CDR2 YYDKDF come from the germline V gene (reference sequence). Trimming cost V 6 bases and J 5 bases; bases outside gene matches: 10. The CDR3 has 16 residues. In nucleotides, the CDR3 is TGTGCCACCAGGGTGGCAAGCGGGGGGGCCCACAATGAGCAGTTCTTC. This sequence encodes CATRVASGGAHNEQFF.

There are a few counts of this clone. The CDR3 loop is CASSLRTGLSYGYTF. The CDR3 nucleotides read TGTGCCAGCAGCCTACGGACAGGACTCTCCTATGGCTACACCTTC. The rearrangement joins TRBV7-2 to TRBJ1-2; 7 positions agree with TRBD1. The V gene end was trimmed by 5 bases and the J gene end by 4 bases; junction bases not matched to a gene: 10. Germline assignment: CDR1 SGHTA and CDR2 FQGNSA. CDR3 length: 15 amino acids.

The V call is TRBV7-9, the J call TRBJ1-1, with D possibly being TRBD1 (6 bases). Germline CDR1 SEHNR, CDR2 FQNEAQ (reference sequence). With 2 bases removed from V and 1 base from J, the gap between germline ends came to 14 bases. The CDR3 sequence is 16 residues long. The chain's CDR3 is CASSLRAGVGNTEAFF. The DNA of the CDR3 is TGTGCCAGCAGCTTAAGGGCAGGGGTTGGGAACACTGAAGCTTTCTTT.

V usage is TRBV19 and J usage is TRBJ2-1; D is uncertain. Germline-derived CDR1 and CDR2 are LNHDA and SQIVND (reference sequence). The CDR3 consists of 13 residues. The V end lost 4 bases, the J end lost 5 bases, and 9 bases lay between the germline ends. Here the CDR3 reads CASSTRAHNEQFF. CDR3 in DNA: TGTGCCAGTAGTACCCGGGCTCACAATGAGCAGTTCTTC.

This chain uses TRBV5-1 with TRBJ1-1; D gene ambiguous. Germline-derived CDR1 and CDR2 are SGHRS and YFSETQ. The CDR3 has 14 residues. Trimming stripped 0 bases from V and 2 bases from J, with 8 bases between. The CDR3 is CASSLGSTNTEAFF. In nucleotides, the CDR3 is TGCGCCAGCAGCTTGGGTTCTACAAACACTGAAGCTTTCTTT.

This clone turned up a few times. The V call is TRBV6-2 or TRBV6-3, the J call TRBJ2-2; D not certain. Between the trimmed V and J ends, which lost 2 bases and 7 bases, there was a span of 11 bases. Germline V CDR1 and CDR2: MNHEY, SVGEGT. The CDR3 is made up of 14 amino acids. The CDR3 here is CASSYGRLNGELFF. The CDR3 DNA reads as TGTGCCAGCAGTTACGGGCGGCTCAACGGGGAGCTGTTTTTT.

Only one count was recorded for this clone. The chain recombines TRBV9 with TRBJ1-3, with D uncertain. Per the germline V gene, CDR1 is SGDLS and CDR2 is YYNGEE. Trimming stripped 0 bases from V and 0 bases from J, with 7 bases between. This CDR3 region has 15 residues. CDR3 sequence (DNA): TGTGCCAGCAGCGTAGATGGCACCTCTGGAAACACCATATATTTT. This sequence encodes CASSVDGTSGNTIYF. Drawing the rest from reference TRBV9 and TRBJ1-3, the complete variable domain is DSGVTQTPKHLITATGQRVTLRCSPRSGDLSVYWYQQSLDQGLQFLIQYYNGEERAKGNILERFSAQQFPDLHSELNLSSLELGDSALYFCASSVDGTSGNTIYFGEGSWLTVV.

The gene calls are TRBV30 and TRBJ2-5; D is unresolved. Germline-derived CDR1 and CDR2 are GTSNPN and SVGIG (reference sequence). The CDR3 is made up of 11 amino acids. V was cut by 2 bases and J by 6 bases, with 7 bases left in between. CDR3 nucleotide sequence: TGTGCCTGGAGTACAGCGCAGACCCAGTACTTC. This gives the protein CAWSTAQTQYF.

This chain links TRBV19 with TRBJ2-7; TRBD1 agrees at 7 bases. In germline, CDR1 is LNHDA, CDR2 SQIVND (reference sequence). The V segment lost 6 bases and the J segment 0 bases; nucleotides outside the gene matches: 5. The CDR3 length is 14 residues. In nucleotides, the CDR3 is TGTGCCAGTAGCCTACAGGGGAGCTCCTACGAGCAGTACTTC. Residues: CASSLQGSSYEQYF.

The V gene is TRBV7-8, the J gene TRBJ1-2, with 8 bases lining up with TRBD1. This CDR3 comprises 13 residues. Germline CDR1 and CDR2: SGHVS and FQNEAQ. V trimming: 5 bases; J trimming: 3 bases; junction bases outside the gene matches: 2. The CDR3 nucleotides are TGTGCCAGCAGCCCGGACAGGGACTATGGCTACACCTTC. Translated, it gives CASSPDRDYGYTF.